The rows below give T cell receptor beta chains drawn from one sample of a study of T cell responses to AZD1222 COVID-19 vaccine. The data were produced by immunoSEQ multiplex PCR, yet TCRdb's version contains in-frame clones alone and is incomplete. The repertoire holds some 120,000 clones, around 90% seen once, with around 19% in the top ten. The sample in question was peripheral blood, obtained on day 0 of MenACWY control vaccination. These receptors all stem from an adult in good health. CDR3s include the opening cysteine and the closing phenylalanine or tryptophan. A D gene is named only where the DNA matches it firmly. A clone size is listed for some rows: how often the clone was seen (once, few, many), or a class if it is expanded.

j_gene: TRBJ1-2
abundance: NA
v_gene: TRBV10-3
d_gene: TRBD1
CDR3nt: TGTGCCGCGAGCCCGGGACAGGAGTATGGCTACACCTTC
CDR3aa: CAASPGQEYGYTF

j_gene: TRBJ2-7
abundance: NA
v_gene: TRBV28
d_gene: NA
CDR3nt: TGTGCCAGCAGTCCCCTGGGGAAGTCGTCCTACGAGCAGTACTTC
CDR3aa: CASSPLGKSSYEQYF

j_gene: TRBJ2-2
abundance: once
v_gene: TRBV3-1/TRBV3-2
d_gene: NA
CDR3nt: TGTGCCAGCAGCCAAGATCACCGGCTAGCTGTGAACACCGGGGAGCTGTTTTTT
CDR3aa: CASSQDHRLAVNTGELFF

j_gene: TRBJ1-1
abundance: NA
v_gene: TRBV7-2
d_gene: NA
CDR3nt: TGTGCCAGCAGCTTAGGCCTCGGGGGGCGAGACAATGAAGCTTTCTTT
CDR3aa: CASSLGLGGRDNEAFF

j_gene: TRBJ1-5
abundance: NA
v_gene: TRBV19
d_gene: TRBD1
CDR3nt: TGTGCCAGTAGACCCCGGACAGGGTATAGCAATCAGCCCCAGCATTTT
CDR3aa: CASRPRTGYSNQPQHF

j_gene: TRBJ2-2
abundance: NA
v_gene: TRBV19
d_gene: TRBD2
CDR3nt: TGTGCCAGTAGCGACTCCCGGGAGGTCACCGGGGAGCTGTTTTTT
CDR3aa: CASSDSREVTGELFF

j_gene: TRBJ2-3
abundance: NA
v_gene: TRBV11-2
d_gene: NA
CDR3nt: TGTGCCAGCAGCGGGCGGGGTTCTAGCACAGATACGCAGTATTTT
CDR3aa: CASSGRGSSTDTQYF

j_gene: TRBJ1-2
abundance: NA
v_gene: TRBV15
d_gene: NA
CDR3nt: TGTGCCACCAGCTCGCAGGGAAGGGAAATTGGTCGTGGCTACACCTTC
CDR3aa: CATSSQGREIGRGYTF

j_gene: TRBJ2-7
abundance: NA
v_gene: TRBV3-1/TRBV3-2
d_gene: TRBD2
CDR3nt: TGTGCCAGCAGCCAAGGAAGCGGGAGGATCGGGCAGTACTTC
CDR3aa: CASSQGSGRIGQYF

j_gene: TRBJ2-7
abundance: few
v_gene: TRBV24-1
d_gene: NA
CDR3nt: TGTGCCACCAGTAAGGCAGGCCTGGGCGAGCAGTACTTC
CDR3aa: CATSKAGLGEQYF

j_gene: TRBJ1-1
abundance: NA
v_gene: TRBV19
d_gene: NA
CDR3nt: TGTGCCAGTAGTAGATCTCTGGGGGGGACGAACACTGAAGCTTTCTTT
CDR3aa: CASSRSLGGTNTEAFF

j_gene: TRBJ2-5
abundance: NA
v_gene: TRBV6-6
d_gene: NA
CDR3nt: TGTGCCAGCAGTTACCAAGCACCTAAACAAGAGACCCAGTACTTC
CDR3aa: CASSYQAPKQETQYF

j_gene: TRBJ1-3
abundance: many
v_gene: TRBV28
d_gene: NA
CDR3nt: TGTGCCAGCAGTTTCGGGTCGGGAAACACCATATATTTT
CDR3aa: CASSFGSGNTIYF

j_gene: TRBJ2-1
abundance: NA
v_gene: TRBV27
d_gene: TRBD2
CDR3nt: TGTGCCAGCAGTTCAGAGCTAGCGGGACTATACAATGAGCAGTTCTTC
CDR3aa: CASSSELAGLYNEQFF

j_gene: TRBJ2-1
abundance: once
v_gene: TRBV21-1
d_gene: NA
CDR3nt: TGTGCCAGCAGCTACAATGAGCAGTTCTTC
CDR3aa: CASSYNEQFF

j_gene: TRBJ1-2
abundance: NA
v_gene: TRBV28
d_gene: NA
CDR3nt: TGTGCCAGCAGTTCCCACAGGGTGGTAGACTATGGCTACACCTTC
CDR3aa: CASSSHRVVDYGYTF

j_gene: TRBJ2-5
abundance: NA
v_gene: TRBV6-5
d_gene: NA
CDR3nt: TGTGCCACCCTAGGGGGGGCCCAAGAGACCCAGTACTTC
CDR3aa: CATLGGAQETQYF

j_gene: TRBJ2-2
abundance: NA
v_gene: TRBV28
d_gene: TRBD2
CDR3nt: TGTGCCAGCAGACCCACTAGCGGGAGGTTTCCCGGGGAGCTGTTTTTT
CDR3aa: CASRPTSGRFPGELFF

j_gene: TRBJ1-6
abundance: NA
v_gene: TRBV6-5
d_gene: TRBD1
CDR3nt: TGTGCCAGCAGTTTCAGGGACAGCTATAATTCACCCCTCCACTTT
CDR3aa: CASSFRDSYNSPLHF

j_gene: TRBJ2-1
abundance: once
v_gene: TRBV2
d_gene: NA
CDR3nt: TGTGCCAGCAGTGAGTTCCGCTCCTACAATGAGCAGTTCTTC
CDR3aa: CASSEFRSYNEQFF

j_gene: TRBJ1-2
abundance: once
v_gene: TRBV5-1
d_gene: NA
CDR3nt: TGCGCCAGCAGCTTGGGAGTGGATGATGGCTACACCTTC
CDR3aa: CASSLGVDDGYTF

j_gene: TRBJ2-1
abundance: NA
v_gene: TRBV11-2
d_gene: TRBD2
CDR3nt: TGTGCCAGCAGCTCACTAGCGGGAGCATACAATGAGCAGTTCTTC
CDR3aa: CASSSLAGAYNEQFF

j_gene: TRBJ2-2
abundance: NA
v_gene: TRBV7-3
d_gene: TRBD2
CDR3nt: TGTGCCAGCAGCCCCCAGGGACTAGCGGGAGCGCGCACCGGGGAGCTGTTTTTT
CDR3aa: CASSPQGLAGARTGELFF

j_gene: TRBJ1-3
abundance: once
v_gene: TRBV14
d_gene: NA
CDR3nt: TGTGCCAGCAGCCAAGCTACGGGGTACTCTGGAAACACCATATATTTT
CDR3aa: CASSQATGYSGNTIYF

j_gene: TRBJ2-5
abundance: NA
v_gene: TRBV11-3
d_gene: NA
CDR3nt: TGTGCCAGCAGCTTACAAGGGTTAGAGACCCAGTACTTC
CDR3aa: CASSLQGLETQYF

j_gene: TRBJ1-6
abundance: NA
v_gene: TRBV3-1/TRBV3-2
d_gene: NA
CDR3nt: TGTGCCAGCAGCCAAGGCAACTGGGATGGATCACCCCTCCACTTT
CDR3aa: CASSQGNWDGSPLHF

j_gene: TRBJ2-4
abundance: NA
v_gene: TRBV5-1
d_gene: TRBD2
CDR3nt: TGCGCCAGCTTGGGGACTAGCGGGAGGAATCAAAGGGGTAACATTCAGTACTTC
CDR3aa: CASLGTSGRNQRGNIQYF

j_gene: TRBJ2-2
abundance: NA
v_gene: TRBV5-1
d_gene: TRBD2
CDR3nt: TGCGCCAGCAGCTTTGGGCTAGCGGGCACCGGGGAGCTGTTTTTT
CDR3aa: CASSFGLAGTGELFF

j_gene: TRBJ2-7
abundance: NA
v_gene: TRBV5-1
d_gene: NA
CDR3nt: TGCGCCAGCAGCTCGACGGACAGTAACTACGAGCAGTACTTC
CDR3aa: CASSSTDSNYEQYF

j_gene: TRBJ2-7
abundance: NA
v_gene: TRBV10-1
d_gene: TRBD1
CDR3nt: TGCGCCAGCAGTGAGTATCAAGGACAGGGAATCCACGAGCAGTACTTC
CDR3aa: CASSEYQGQGIHEQYF

j_gene: TRBJ2-7
abundance: few
v_gene: TRBV27
d_gene: NA
CDR3nt: TGTGCCAGCAGTTTCTCGGGGGTCGAACAGTACTTC
CDR3aa: CASSFSGVEQYF

j_gene: TRBJ2-1
abundance: NA
v_gene: TRBV19
d_gene: NA
CDR3nt: TGTGCCAGTAGTCCCACGGCAAAGGGGGAGCAGTTCTTC
CDR3aa: CASSPTAKGEQFF

j_gene: TRBJ2-3
abundance: NA
v_gene: TRBV29-1
d_gene: NA
CDR3nt: TGCAGCGTTGAACAGGGGACTTACACAGATACGCAGTATTTT
CDR3aa: CSVEQGTYTDTQYF

j_gene: TRBJ1-5
abundance: NA
v_gene: TRBV6-5
d_gene: NA
CDR3nt: TGTGCCAGCAGTTACTCGCGATCAGGGAGTAATCAGCCCCAGCATTTT
CDR3aa: CASSYSRSGSNQPQHF

j_gene: TRBJ2-3
abundance: NA
v_gene: TRBV9
d_gene: NA
CDR3nt: TGTGCCAGCAGCGGAACGGACCCGTCAGATACGCAGTATTTT
CDR3aa: CASSGTDPSDTQYF

j_gene: TRBJ2-5
abundance: NA
v_gene: TRBV7-6
d_gene: TRBD2
CDR3nt: TGTGCCAGCAGCTTAGCGATAGCGGGAGCTGAGACCCAGTACTTC
CDR3aa: CASSLAIAGAETQYF

j_gene: TRBJ2-6
abundance: few
v_gene: TRBV10-1
d_gene: NA
CDR3nt: TGCGCCAGCAGTGACCAAACCCCCCACGGGTACTCTGGGGCCAACGTCCTGACTTTC
CDR3aa: CASSDQTPHGYSGANVLTF

j_gene: TRBJ2-1
abundance: NA
v_gene: TRBV11-1
d_gene: TRBD1
CDR3nt: TGTGCCAGCAGCGCACCGGGACAGGGCGACAATGAGCAGTTCTTC
CDR3aa: CASSAPGQGDNEQFF

j_gene: TRBJ1-2
abundance: NA
v_gene: TRBV30
d_gene: NA
CDR3nt: TGTGCCTGGAGTCCCCCGGGACAACATGGCTACACCTTC
CDR3aa: CAWSPPGQHGYTF

j_gene: TRBJ2-7
abundance: NA
v_gene: TRBV5-4
d_gene: TRBD2
CDR3nt: TGTGCCACCCAACTAGCGGGAGGGGTTGAGCAGTACTTC
CDR3aa: CATQLAGGVEQYF

j_gene: TRBJ1-2
abundance: NA
v_gene: TRBV11-2
d_gene: TRBD1
CDR3nt: TGTGCCAGCAGCGCTACAGGGGGCTCTATTGGCTACACCTTC
CDR3aa: CASSATGGSIGYTF

j_gene: TRBJ2-7
abundance: NA
v_gene: TRBV5-1
d_gene: NA
CDR3nt: TGCGCCAGCAGCTTGCTCAGTTCCTACGAGCAGTACTTC
CDR3aa: CASSLLSSYEQYF

j_gene: TRBJ1-2
abundance: NA
v_gene: TRBV5-1
d_gene: TRBD1
CDR3nt: TGCGCCAGCAGCTCCCAGGGGGCACTCCAACCAGGCACCCATGGCTACACCTTC
CDR3aa: CASSSQGALQPGTHGYTF

j_gene: TRBJ2-7
abundance: NA
v_gene: TRBV6-6
d_gene: NA
CDR3nt: TGTGCCAGCAGTTCTGGCGGAGTCTCCTACGAGCAGTACTTC
CDR3aa: CASSSGGVSYEQYF

j_gene: TRBJ2-3
abundance: NA
v_gene: TRBV24-1
d_gene: NA
CDR3nt: TGTGCCACCAGTGATTCTCCAGGCACAGATACGCAGTATTTT
CDR3aa: CATSDSPGTDTQYF

j_gene: TRBJ1-3
abundance: NA
v_gene: TRBV12-3/TRBV12-4
d_gene: NA
CDR3nt: TGTGCCAGCAGTCTGGGGGGAAACACCATATATTTT
CDR3aa: CASSLGGNTIYF

j_gene: TRBJ1-2
abundance: NA
v_gene: TRBV2
d_gene: NA
CDR3nt: TGTGCCAGCAGAAGGTCTAACAGGAACTATGGCTACACCTTC
CDR3aa: CASRRSNRNYGYTF

j_gene: TRBJ1-1
abundance: NA
v_gene: TRBV6-1
d_gene: NA
CDR3nt: TGTGCCAGCAGTGAAAACCGTCGCACTGAAGCTTTCTTT
CDR3aa: CASSENRRTEAFF

j_gene: TRBJ1-1
abundance: NA
v_gene: TRBV5-1
d_gene: NA
CDR3nt: TGCGCCAGCAGCCATGGGGTCGCGAACACTGAAGCTTTCTTT
CDR3aa: CASSHGVANTEAFF

j_gene: TRBJ2-3
abundance: NA
v_gene: TRBV6-4
d_gene: TRBD2
CDR3nt: TGTGCCAGCAGTGACTCACTAGCGGGAGTGGATACGCAGTATTTT
CDR3aa: CASSDSLAGVDTQYF

j_gene: TRBJ2-7
abundance: NA
v_gene: TRBV7-8
d_gene: TRBD2
CDR3nt: TGTGCCAGCAGCTTACTTTTACTAGCGGGAGACCGATGGAGGGAGCAGTACTTC
CDR3aa: CASSLLLLAGDRWREQYF

j_gene: TRBJ2-7
abundance: NA
v_gene: TRBV5-1
d_gene: NA
CDR3nt: TGCGCCAGCAGCCCGATGGACTACTACGAGCAGTACTTC
CDR3aa: CASSPMDYYEQYF

j_gene: TRBJ2-7
abundance: few
v_gene: TRBV11-2
d_gene: TRBD1
CDR3nt: TGTGCCAGCAGCCTAGGGACAGGGGGCCCTTCCGCCTACGAGCAGTACTTC
CDR3aa: CASSLGTGGPSAYEQYF

j_gene: TRBJ1-3
abundance: few
v_gene: TRBV15
d_gene: NA
CDR3nt: TGTGCCACCAGCAGAGACCTTAGCTCTGGAAACACCATATATTTT
CDR3aa: CATSRDLSSGNTIYF

j_gene: TRBJ1-5
abundance: NA
v_gene: TRBV5-1
d_gene: NA
CDR3nt: TGCGCCAGCAGCCCCGATATGGGATCTGCGGGAGGTCAGCCCCAGCATTTT
CDR3aa: CASSPDMGSAGGQPQHF